Sequencing of this T cell receptor beta chain was carried out in a study of human T cells and chemical hapten exposure. Whole-study results and caveats: Expanded TCRs grouped into significantly more large CDR3 similarity clusters than controls produced. DPC sensitization produced no change in TCRs with frequency above 1 in 1000.

One entry per CDR3 protein results from TCRdb running MiXCR on the RACE reads. This table holds under 130,000 distinct CDR3 sequences, around 35% found once. The sample's time point: patch test 3, about 24 weeks after DPC sensitization. Treatment of the sample: therapeutic diphenylcyclopropenone sensitization with weekly scalp DPC. Samples of blood were obtained prior to the application of each patch test. On this clonotype: The antigen remains unidentified.

Germline CDR1 is ENHRY and CDR2 is SYGVKD. The V and J ends lost 7 bases and 7 bases, in that order; junction bases with no gene match: 18. The CDR3 runs 17 residues. The origin of this receptor is a man between 35 and 55 years old with alopecia areata. Some clones in this sample may be carry-over from other donors' samples. The rearrangement links TRBV10-3 to TRBJ2-1; TRBD2 matches at 8 bases. The material sequenced was whole blood, taken in connection with sensitization to the hapten diphenylcyclopropenone (DPC). CDR3 coding DNA: TGTGCCATCACCCCCGGCGATAGACTAGCGTTTATGAATGAGCAGTTCTTC. Translation: CAITPGDRLAFMNEQFF.